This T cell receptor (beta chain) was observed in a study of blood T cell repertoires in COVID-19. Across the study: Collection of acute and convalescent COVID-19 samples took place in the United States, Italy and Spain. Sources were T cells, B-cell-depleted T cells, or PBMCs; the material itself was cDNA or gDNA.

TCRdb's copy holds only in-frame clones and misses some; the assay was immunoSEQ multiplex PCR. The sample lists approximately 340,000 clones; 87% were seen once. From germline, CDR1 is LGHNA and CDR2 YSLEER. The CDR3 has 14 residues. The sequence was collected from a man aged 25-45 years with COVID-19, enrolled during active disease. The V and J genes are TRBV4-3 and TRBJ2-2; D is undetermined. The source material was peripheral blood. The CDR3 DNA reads TGCGCTGGTGGAGAACCGGGTGGCACCGGGGAGCTGTTTTTT. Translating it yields CAGGEPGGTGELFF.